This T cell receptor (beta chain) was identified in a study of blood T cell repertoires in COVID-19 (dated by TCRdb to the early 2020s). About the full investigation: Collaborator samples came from the United States, Italy and Spain and covered acute and convalescent phases of COVID-19. A de-identified subject ID, COVID-19 status, age in years and sex were almost always included in the sample metadata. The repertoires were released in a freely available public database meant as a resource for research on the immune response to SARS-CoV-2. Subjects who had been exposed to COVID-19, were actively infected with it, or had recovered from it provided the deeply sampled blood TCRbeta repertoires that made up the dataset. Where HLA class I and class II types were available, the types were taken from metadata supplied by the sample provider, not from assay-based typing. The material from the prospective study consisted of cDNA or gDNA derived from T cells, B-cell-depleted T cells, or PBMCs. The samples were drawn from the first 160 participants of the ongoing ImmuneRACE study and from more than 1,000 subjects provided by 6 global collaborators.

Beyond this particular receptor, the publication reports: The quantity of clinical and demographic metadata differed by source and by participant and was supplied without curation.

Comments on this clone: Its antigen is currently not known. Per-base qualities were not stored, and no clone one base away is much larger.

Each collaborating institution followed its own protocols to collect whole blood in K2EDTA tubes. For TCRbeta analysis, collaborators shipped samples as frozen whole blood, isolated PBMCs, or DNA extracted from either of those sample types. The immunoSEQ Assay, a bias-controlled multiplex PCR, was used to amplify TCRbeta CDR3 regions from genomic DNA. Under the source paper's analysis protocol: The number of nucleated cells in each sample was estimated by amplification of reference gene primers within the assay. Sequence reads were collapsed and filtered to measure the absolute abundance of every unique TCRbeta CDR3 rearrangement. For each sample, productive Simpson clonality was calculated by taking the square root of Simpson's diversity index across productive rearrangements. The immuneACCESS repertoire file appears here via TCRdb, limited to in-frame rearrangements. These files lack a portion of the clones; in checked studies, under half of the deficit traces to unresolved V genes, and the cause of the others is not known. V and J calls and clone size are copied from that table; D and trimming were computed from the DNA. Across this sample there are 120,000 to 150,000 clones, with 87% seen only once. The biggest ten clones account for over 0.85% of the sample.

The germline V gene encodes CDR1 ENHRY and CDR2 SYGVKD. Trimming removed 2 bases from V and 1 base from J, leaving 6 bases between the germline ends. The CDR3 has 14 amino acids, counting the end cysteine and phenylalanine. The read is trimmed to its CDR3 DNA, 42 bases read in frame from base 1. This sequence originates from a woman in her forties or fifties with acute or convalescent COVID-19. The sample comprised peripheral blood. The chain employs TRBV10-3 and TRBJ1-5; the D gene assignment is ambiguous. The CDR3 protein is CAISEERSNQPQHF. The sequence in DNA is TGTGCCATCAGTGAGGAGAGAAGCAATCAGCCCCAGCATTTT.